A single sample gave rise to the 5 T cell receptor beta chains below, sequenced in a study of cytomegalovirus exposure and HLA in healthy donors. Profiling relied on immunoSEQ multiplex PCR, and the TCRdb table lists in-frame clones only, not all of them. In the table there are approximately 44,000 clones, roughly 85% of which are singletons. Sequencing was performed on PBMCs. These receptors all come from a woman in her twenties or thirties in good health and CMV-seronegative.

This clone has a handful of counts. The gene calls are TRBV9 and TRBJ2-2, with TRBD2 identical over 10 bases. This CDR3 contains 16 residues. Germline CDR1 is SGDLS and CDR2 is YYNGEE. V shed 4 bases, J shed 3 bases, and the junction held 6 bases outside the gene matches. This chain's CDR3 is CASSISGRMDTGELFF. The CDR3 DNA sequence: TGTGCCAGCAGCATTAGCGGGAGGATGGACACCGGGGAGCTGTTTTTT.

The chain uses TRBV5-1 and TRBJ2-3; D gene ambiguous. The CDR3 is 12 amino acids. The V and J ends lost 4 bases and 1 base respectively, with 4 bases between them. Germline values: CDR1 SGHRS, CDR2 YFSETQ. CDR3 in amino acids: CASSPGTDTQYF. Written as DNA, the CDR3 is TGCGCCAGCAGCCCCGGCACAGATACGCAGTATTTT.

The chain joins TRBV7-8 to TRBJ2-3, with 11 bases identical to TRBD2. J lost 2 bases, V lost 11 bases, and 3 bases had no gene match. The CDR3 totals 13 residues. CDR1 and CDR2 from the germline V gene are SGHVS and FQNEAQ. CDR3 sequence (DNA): TGTGCCTTGGGACTAGCGGCCACAGATACGCAGTATTTT. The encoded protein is CALGLAATDTQYF.

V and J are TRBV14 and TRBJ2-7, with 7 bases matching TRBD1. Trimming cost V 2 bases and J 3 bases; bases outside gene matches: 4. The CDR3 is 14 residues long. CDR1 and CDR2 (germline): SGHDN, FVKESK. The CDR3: CASSQPGQLYEQYF. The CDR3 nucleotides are TGTGCCAGCAGCCAACCGGGACAGCTCTACGAGCAGTACTTC.

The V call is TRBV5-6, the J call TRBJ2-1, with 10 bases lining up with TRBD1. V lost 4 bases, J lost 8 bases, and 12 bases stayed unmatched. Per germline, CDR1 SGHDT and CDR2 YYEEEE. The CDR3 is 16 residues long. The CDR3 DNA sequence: TGTGCCAGCAGCGTTACCGGGACAGGGGTCTCCTATGAGCAGTTCTTC. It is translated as CASSVTGTGVSYEQFF.